Shown below are 29 T cell receptor beta chains from a single sample sequenced in a study of shared clonotypes between healthy human individuals. Naive-designated CD8 cells lacked CD45RO, were positively enriched for CCR7, and omitted terminally differentiated effector memory CD45RA+ cells. Here immunoSEQ multiplex PCR was the method, and the copy in TCRdb shows in-frame clones only, minus some. The data show hundreds of thousands of clones, approximately 97% seen once. Source material: naive CD8+ T cells sorted from blood. The source is a young man in good health.

The CDR3 DNA follows: TGTGCCTGGAGTGGGACAGGGTTCTATGGCTACACCTTC. Protein sequence: CAWSGTGFYGYTF. The chain employs TRBV30 and TRBJ1-2, with 8 bases fitting TRBD1. The CDR3 runs to 13 residues. Germline V CDR1 and CDR2: GTSNPN, SVGIG (reference sequence). Losses at the gene ends were 1 base for V and 4 bases for J; bases not matched to a gene: 2.

The rearrangement uses TRBV6-5 and TRBJ2-7; either TRBD1 or TRBD2 may fit D (6 bases each). The CDR3 spans 11 residues. Between the trimmed V and J ends, which lost 5 bases and 7 bases, there was a span of 9 bases. Germline V gives CDR1 MNHEY, CDR2 SVGAGI. CDR3 in amino acids: CASSAGTEQYF. Here the CDR3 DNA reads TGTGCCAGCAGTGCGGGGACAGAGCAGTACTTC.

V and J are TRBV29-1 and TRBJ2-1; D unresolved. Germline values: CDR1 SQVTM, CDR2 ANQGSEA. The V end was cut by 6 bases, the J end by 7 bases, with 16 bases between. This CDR3 has 13 residues. The CDR3 DNA sequence: TGCAGCGTCCATCTAACCCCAGAAAATGAGCAGTTCTTC. Its translation: CSVHLTPENEQFF.

This sequence joins TRBV11-3 and TRBJ2-2; D gene ambiguous. Germline V gene sequence: CDR1 SGHNT, CDR2 YENEEA. V lost 0 bases and J lost 1, with 12 bases in between. The CDR3 contains 17 residues. This chain's CDR3 is CASSLDLADGNTGELFF. Here the CDR3 DNA reads TGTGCCAGCAGCTTAGATCTCGCGGACGGGAACACCGGGGAGCTGTTTTTT.

This chain uses TRBV5-6 with TRBJ2-1; D gene unclear. V dropped 5 bases and J dropped 7 bases, with 10 bases sitting between them. CDR3 length: 12 amino acids. CDR1 and CDR2 (germline): SGHDT, YYEEEE. The CDR3 region has the DNA TGTGCCAGCAGATGGCGGTGGAATGAGCAGTTCTTC. Protein: CASRWRWNEQFF. The full variable domain, rest sourced from reference TRBV5-6 and TRBJ2-1, is DAGVTQSPTHLIKTRGQQVTLRCSPKSGHDTVSWYQQALGQGPQFIFQYYEEEERQRGNFPDRFSGHQFPNYSSELNVNALLLGDSALYLCASRWRWNEQFFGPGTRLTVL.

The V and J genes are TRBV7-9 and TRBJ2-7; the D gene is possibly TRBD1 (7 bases). V lost 1 base to trimming and J lost 3 bases, with 13 bases between them. CDR3 length: 15 residues. Per the germline V gene, CDR1 is SEHNR and CDR2 is FQNEAQ (reference sequence). CDR3 region: CASSLGGTELYEQYF. Here the CDR3 DNA reads TGTGCCAGCAGCTTAGGCGGGACAGAGCTCTACGAGCAGTACTTC.

The CDR3 is CARSYGLAGGWWADTQYF. CDR3 nucleotides: TGTGCCAGAAGCTACGGACTAGCGGGAGGCTGGTGGGCAGATACGCAGTATTTT. The J gene is TRBJ2-3, the V gene TRBV5-3; TRBD2 agrees at 14 bases. TRBV5-3 is identified as an open reading frame with a role that is uncertain. The ends lost 3 bases at V and 4 bases at J; junction bases unmatched: 10. The CDR3 has 18 amino acids.

The chain employs TRBV2 and TRBJ2-7; D is unresolved. The CDR3 spans 14 residues. Trimming left V 3 bases short and J 4 bases short, with 13 bases between. Germline V gives CDR1 SNHLY, CDR2 FYNNEI. The CDR3 sequence is CASSDRVFSYEQYF. In DNA form, the CDR3 reads TGTGCCAGCAGTGACCGGGTTTTTTCGTACGAGCAGTACTTC.

Only one count was recorded for this clone. CDR3: CASSPNRGPNYGYTF. CDR3 bases: TGTGCCAGCTCTCCAAACAGGGGACCTAACTATGGCTACACCTTC. This chain links TRBV18 with TRBJ1-2; 7 bases fit TRBD1. This CDR3 has 15 residues. Germline-derived CDR1 and CDR2 are KGHSH and LQKENI. The trim removed 6 bases at V and 0 bases at J, leaving 7 bases unmatched.

The chain uses TRBV6-5 and TRBJ2-1; D remains ambiguous. Germline lookup yields CDR1 MNHEY and CDR2 SVGAGI. V was trimmed by 5 bases and J by 4 bases, leaving 12 bases between them. The CDR3 is made up of 14 amino acids. The chain's CDR3 is CASSPYNRYNEQFF. The CDR3 DNA reads TGTGCCAGCAGTCCCTACAACCGATACAATGAGCAGTTCTTC.

In this sample, this clone turned up once. The rearrangement uses TRBV11-2 and TRBJ1-1; 9 bases fit TRBD1. This CDR3 is 14 amino acids long. Germline V gives CDR1 SGHAT, CDR2 FQNNGV. With V trimmed by 7 bases and J by 6 bases, 9 bases remained unmatched. CDR3 bases: TGTGCCAGCAAAGGGGGACAGGGAGTCGCTGAAGCTTTCTTT. Its translation is CASKGGQGVAEAFF.

This sequence joins TRBV28 and TRBJ2-7, with a tentative D call TRBD1 (5 bases). Germline values: CDR1 MDHEN, CDR2 SYDVKM. Trimming pared 5 bases from V and 1 base from J, leaving 12 bases between. The CDR3 spans 14 residues. The CDR3 DNA sequence: TGTGCCAGCAGTAAAGGGGATTATTCCTACGAGCAGTACTTC. Translating gives CASSKGDYSYEQYF.

This chain uses TRBV28 with TRBJ1-4, with D possibly being TRBD1 (5 bases). With 4 bases removed from V and 8 bases from J, the gap between germline ends came to 14 bases. Germline V gene lookup returns CDR1 MDHEN and CDR2 SYDVKM. CDR3 length: 14 residues. DNA of the CDR3: TGTGCCAGCAGTTCAACTTGGACACAAGAAAAACTGTTTTTT. Its protein is CASSSTWTQEKLFF.

The chain employs TRBV21-1 and TRBJ2-7; the listed D gene, TRBD1, was not tested against the DNA. TRBV21-1 is a listed pseudogene. This CDR3 has 17 amino acids. The CDR3 DNA is TGTGCCAGCAGCAAAGACGGCGGGACAGGAAGCTCCTACGAGCAGTACTTC. Translation gives CASSKDGGTGSSYEQYF.

This clone was detected only once. The chain has TRBV15 and TRBJ2-1; TRBD2 matches 9 bases. Germline assignment: CDR1 LNHNV and CDR2 YYDKDF (reference sequence). The CDR3 has 18 residues. Trimming took 0 bases from V and 6 from J; bases not matched to a gene: 12. Here the CDR3 reads CATSRELGLAGKGNEQFF. The CDR3 nucleotides read TGTGCCACCAGCAGAGAACTGGGGCTAGCGGGAAAGGGCAATGAGCAGTTCTTC. Supplemented by reference TRBV15 and TRBJ2-1, the full variable domain reads DAMVIQNPRYQVTQFGKPVTLSCSQTLNHNVMYWYQQKSSQAPKLLFHYYDKDFNNEADTPDNFQSRRPNTSFCFLDIRSPGLGDTAMYLCATSRELGLAGKGNEQFFGPGTRLTVL.

The chain employs TRBV7-9 and TRBJ2-7; the D is unclear. Trimming removed 5 bases at V and 2 bases at J, with 7 bases between. The CDR3 is 12 residues long. Germline V gene lookup returns CDR1 SEHNR and CDR2 FQNEAQ (reference sequence). As DNA, the CDR3 is TGTGCCAGCAGCATTGTTCCCTACGAGCAGTACTTC. Encoded protein: CASSIVPYEQYF.

This clone appeared once. The CDR3: CASGNRGRSEQFF. CDR3 sequence (DNA): TGTGCCAGCGGGAACAGGGGGCGAAGTGAGCAGTTCTTC. J is TRBJ2-1 and V is TRBV27; 9 bases are shared with TRBD1. Germline V gene lookup returns CDR1 MNHEY and CDR2 SMNVEV (reference sequence). The junction had 8 bases not matched to a gene; V was cut back by 8 bases and J by 9 bases. The CDR3 totals 13 residues.

This chain links TRBV15 with TRBJ1-5; D remains ambiguous. CDR1 LNHNV and CDR2 YYDKDF come from the germline V gene (reference sequence). This CDR3 contains 15 residues. Deletions cut 5 bases from V and 0 bases from J, with 11 bases between. The CDR3 nucleotides are TGTGCCACCAGCTTTGGTGGACTTAGCAATCAGCCCCAGCATTTT. Translation gives CATSFGGLSNQPQHF.

This chain links TRBV7-8 with TRBJ2-7, with 7 positions matching TRBD1. In germline, CDR1 is SGHVS, CDR2 FQNEAQ. V lost 8 bases and J lost 0; bases outside the gene matches: 4. The CDR3 consists of 13 residues. The CDR3 DNA sequence: TGTGCCAGCCTCCGGGACAGCTCCTACGAGCAGTACTTC. The encoded protein is CASLRDSSYEQYF.

V and J are TRBV29-1 and TRBJ2-5; no definite D call. Deletions cut 1 base from V and 0 bases from J, with 6 bases between. The CDR3 has 13 residues. CDR1 is SQVTM, CDR2 ANQGSEA, per germline. The CDR3 protein is CSVEGVNQETQYF. CDR3 DNA: TGCAGCGTTGAAGGGGTTAACCAAGAGACCCAGTACTTC.

The V gene is TRBV7-8, the J gene TRBJ2-7; D possibly matches TRBD1 or TRBD2 (5 bases each). Germline values: CDR1 SGHVS, CDR2 FQNEAQ. Trimming cost V 5 bases and J 2 bases, with 13 bases left between them. The CDR3 is 14 amino acids. Here the CDR3 reads CASSTPGAPYEQYF. The CDR3 DNA reads TGTGCCAGCAGCACACCCGGGGCCCCCTACGAGCAGTACTTC. The whole variable domain, filled in from reference TRBV7-8 and TRBJ2-7, reads GAGVSQSPRYKVAKRGQDVALRCDPISGHVSLFWYQQALGQGPEFLTYFQNEAQLDKSGLPSDRFFAERPEGSVSTLKIQRTQQEDSAVYLCASSTPGAPYEQYFGPGTRLTVT.

The V gene is TRBV29-1, the J gene TRBJ2-7; D ambiguous. The CDR3 totals 15 residues. V shed 0 bases and J shed 0 bases, with 12 bases lying between them. CDR1 SQVTM and CDR2 ANQGSEA come from the germline V gene. The CDR3 protein is CSVEDGLLSSYEQYF. CDR3 nucleotide sequence: TGCAGCGTTGAAGATGGGCTGCTGAGCTCCTACGAGCAGTACTTC.

The chain recombines TRBV18 with TRBJ2-7; no definite D call. This CDR3 has 11 residues. In germline, CDR1 is KGHSH, CDR2 LQKENI. V gave up 8 bases and J gave up 6 bases, with 11 bases separating them. CDR3 coding DNA: TGTGCCAGCACGACGAATATCGAGCAGTACTTC. Residues: CASTTNIEQYF.

This chain joins TRBV7-9 and TRBJ2-3; 12 bases map to TRBD2. The CDR3 runs to 17 residues. The J segment lost 2 bases and the V segment lost 3 bases, leaving 6 bases of the junction unmatched. Germline V gene lookup returns CDR1 SEHNR and CDR2 FQNEAQ (reference sequence). The CDR3 DNA reads as TGTGCCAGCAGCTTTCGACTAGCGGGAGAAGACACAGATACGCAGTATTTT. Its translation is CASSFRLAGEDTDTQYF.

The V and J genes are TRBV6-1 and TRBJ2-2; 9 bases match TRBD1. V was clipped by 4 bases and J by 4 bases; unmatched bases: 7. The CDR3 covers 16 residues. Germline assignment: CDR1 MNHNS and CDR2 SASEGT. The CDR3 loop reads CASSVQDRGGTGELFF. In nucleotides, the CDR3 is TGTGCCAGCAGTGTACAGGACAGGGGAGGCACCGGGGAGCTGTTTTTT.

V usage is TRBV28 and J usage is TRBJ2-6; D not resolved. CDR1 is MDHEN and CDR2 is SYDVKM in the germline V gene. Trimming shortened V by 6 bases and J by 6 bases, and 21 bases separated the two germline ends. This CDR3 spans 17 amino acids. CDR3 loop: CASRAPWSVGAANVLTF. DNA of the CDR3: TGTGCCAGCAGGGCCCCGTGGTCAGTTGGTGCGGCCAACGTCCTGACTTTC.

This chain joins TRBV2 and TRBJ2-7; D is possibly TRBD1 or TRBD2 (5 bases each). From germline, CDR1 is SNHLY and CDR2 FYNNEI. Trimming stripped 5 bases from V and 0 bases from J, with 17 bases between. The CDR3 runs 16 residues. For the CDR3, the DNA is TGTGCCAGCAGTCCGTTGTTGGGACCTCGCTCCTACGAGCAGTACTTC. Translation: CASSPLLGPRSYEQYF. The whole variable domain, filled in from reference TRBV2 and TRBJ2-7, reads EPEVTQTPSHQVTQMGQEVILRCVPISNHLYFYWYRQILGQKVEFLVSFYNNEISEKSEIFDDQFSVERPDGSNFTLKIRSTKLEDSAMYFCASSPLLGPRSYEQYFGPGTRLTVT.

This chain joins TRBV4-1 and TRBJ2-4, with D perhaps TRBD1 or TRBD2 (5 bases each). V was shortened by 3 bases and J by 5 bases, with 20 bases between the two germline ends. The length of the CDR3 is 17 residues. The germline gives CDR1 MGHRA, CDR2 YSYEKL. CDR3: CASSQVPGDAGQNIQYF. The CDR3 DNA follows: TGCGCCAGCAGCCAGGTCCCCGGGGACGCCGGGCAAAACATTCAGTACTTC.

J is TRBJ2-7 and V is TRBV19; the match to TRBD1 covers 9 bases. V trimming: 3 bases; J trimming: 3 bases; junction bases outside the gene matches: 6. The CDR3 sequence is 15 residues long. Per the germline V gene, CDR1 is LNHDA and CDR2 is SQIVND (reference sequence). The CDR3: CASSIFSGQGYEQYF. In DNA form, the CDR3 reads TGTGCCAGTAGTATCTTCTCGGGACAGGGCTACGAGCAGTACTTC.